The clone carrying this TCR beta chain has ten or more counts. Primers used in a second PCR of roughly 6 to 12 cycles were a sample-barcoded 5' primer and a J-beta primer mix. MiXCR, applied by TCRdb to the 5' RACE reads, yields one record per CDR3 protein. The sample has just under 900,000 distinct CDR3 sequences; about 28% are singletons. These data come from a study of blood T cells in healthy people across ages. The CDR3 contains 16 residues. CDR1 and CDR2 (germline): DFQATT, SNEGSKA (reference sequence). The J segment lost 13 bases and the V segment lost 0 bases, leaving 9 bases of the junction unmatched.

The chain uses TRBV20-1 and TRBJ2-1; 16 bases agree with TRBD2. This clonotype was obtained from a woman aged 80 or older in good health. Sequenced sample: blood. CDR3: CSARDWGLAGGKDQFF. The CDR3 nucleotides are TGCAGTGCTAGAGATTGGGGACTAGCGGGGGGGAAGGACCAGTTCTTC.